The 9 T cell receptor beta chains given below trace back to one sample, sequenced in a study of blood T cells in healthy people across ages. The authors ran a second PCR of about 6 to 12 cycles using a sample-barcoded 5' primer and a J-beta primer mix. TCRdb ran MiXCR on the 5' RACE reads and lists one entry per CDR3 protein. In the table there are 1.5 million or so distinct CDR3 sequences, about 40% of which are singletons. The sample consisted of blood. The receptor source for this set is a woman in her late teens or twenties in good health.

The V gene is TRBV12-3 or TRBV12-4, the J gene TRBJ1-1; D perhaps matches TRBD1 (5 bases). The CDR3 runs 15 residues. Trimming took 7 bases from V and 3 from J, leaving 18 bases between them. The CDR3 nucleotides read TGTGCCAGCACCACGACGGTAACGGGGGACACTGAAGCTTTCTTT. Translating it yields CASTTTVTGDTEAFF.

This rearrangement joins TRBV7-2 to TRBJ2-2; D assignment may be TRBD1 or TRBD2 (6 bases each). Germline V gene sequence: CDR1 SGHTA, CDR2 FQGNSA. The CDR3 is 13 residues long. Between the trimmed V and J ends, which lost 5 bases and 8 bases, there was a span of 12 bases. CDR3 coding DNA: TGTGCCAGCAGCCGGGGGCAGAATGGGGAGCTGTTTTTT. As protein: CASSRGQNGELFF.

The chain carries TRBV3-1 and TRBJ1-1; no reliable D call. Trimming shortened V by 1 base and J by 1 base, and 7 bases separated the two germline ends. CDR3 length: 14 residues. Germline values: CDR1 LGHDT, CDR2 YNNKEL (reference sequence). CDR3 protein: CASSQGRWNTEAFF. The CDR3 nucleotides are TGTGCCAGCAGCCAAGGGAGGTGGAACACTGAAGCTTTCTTT.

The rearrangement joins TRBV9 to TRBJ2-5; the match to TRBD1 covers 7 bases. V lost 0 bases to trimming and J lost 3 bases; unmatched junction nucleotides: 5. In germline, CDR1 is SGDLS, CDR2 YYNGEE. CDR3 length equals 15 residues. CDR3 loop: CASSVETGMEETQYF. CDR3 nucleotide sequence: TGTGCCAGCAGCGTAGAGACAGGGATGGAAGAGACCCAGTACTTC.

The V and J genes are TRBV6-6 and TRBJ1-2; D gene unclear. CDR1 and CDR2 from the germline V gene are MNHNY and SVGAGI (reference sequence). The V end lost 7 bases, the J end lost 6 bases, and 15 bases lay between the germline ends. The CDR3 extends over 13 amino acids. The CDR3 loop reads CASTNVDWDGYTF. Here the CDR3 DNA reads TGTGCCAGCACTAACGTAGATTGGGATGGCTACACCTTC.

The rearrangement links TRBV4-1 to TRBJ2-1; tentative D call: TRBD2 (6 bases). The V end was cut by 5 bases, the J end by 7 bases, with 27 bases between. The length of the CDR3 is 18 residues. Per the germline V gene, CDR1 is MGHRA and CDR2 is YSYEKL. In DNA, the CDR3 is TGCGCCAGCAGCGAAATACGTGGCAGGAGGGCCCTGGGGAATGAGCAGTTCTTC. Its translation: CASSEIRGRRALGNEQFF.

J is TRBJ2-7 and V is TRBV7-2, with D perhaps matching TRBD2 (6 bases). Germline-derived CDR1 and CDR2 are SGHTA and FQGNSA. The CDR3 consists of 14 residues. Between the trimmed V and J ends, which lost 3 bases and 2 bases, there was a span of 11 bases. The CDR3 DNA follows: TGTGCCAGCAGCTTGGACTACAATACCTACGAGCAGTACTTC. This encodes CASSLDYNTYEQYF. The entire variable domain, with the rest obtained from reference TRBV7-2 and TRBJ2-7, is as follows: GAGVSQSPSNKVTEKGKDVELRCDPISGHTALYWYRQSLGQGLEFLIYFQGNSAPDKSGLPSDRFSAERTGGSVSTLTIQRTQQEDSAVYLCASSLDYNTYEQYFGPGTRLTVT.

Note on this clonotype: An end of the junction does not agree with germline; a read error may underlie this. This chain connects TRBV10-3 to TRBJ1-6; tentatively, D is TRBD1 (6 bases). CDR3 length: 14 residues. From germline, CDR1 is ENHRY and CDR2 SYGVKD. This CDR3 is CAISDQGRNSPPHF. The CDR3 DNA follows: TGTGCCATCAGTGATCAGGGGAGGAATTCACCCCCCCACTTT.

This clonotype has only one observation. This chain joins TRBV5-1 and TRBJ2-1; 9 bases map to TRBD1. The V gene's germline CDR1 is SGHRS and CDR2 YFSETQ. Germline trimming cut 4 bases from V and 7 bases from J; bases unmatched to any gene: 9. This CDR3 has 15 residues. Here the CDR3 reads CASSVGQGLGNEQFF. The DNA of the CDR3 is TGCGCCAGCAGCGTCGGACAGGGGCTGGGGAATGAGCAGTTCTTC.